A single sample is the source of the 5 T cell receptor beta chains below, sequenced in a study of cytomegalovirus exposure and HLA in healthy donors. With 60 Vbeta and 13 Jbeta primers, the PCR was carried out. TCRdb's copy holds only in-frame clones and misses some; the assay was immunoSEQ multiplex PCR. Counted here are under 200,000 clones, around 68% occurring once; the ten biggest clones make up around 2.8%. The sequenced sample was PBMCs. These receptors all stem from a woman aged 40 to 55 in good health and CMV-seropositive.

This sequence joins TRBV5-6 and TRBJ1-2; no clear D. The germline V and J ends were trimmed by 3 bases and 0 bases, with 9 bases remaining between them. Germline CDR1 SGHDT, CDR2 YYEEEE. The CDR3 runs to 14 residues. The CDR3 protein is CASSYASANYGYTF. The CDR3 DNA reads as TGTGCCAGCAGCTACGCTTCAGCTAACTATGGCTACACCTTC.

The rearrangement uses TRBV5-4 and TRBJ2-1, with TRBD2 identical over 12 bases. Germline CDR1 is SGHNT and CDR2 is YYREEE (reference sequence). The CDR3 covers 17 residues. The J segment lost 5 bases and the V segment lost 2 bases, leaving 8 bases of the junction unmatched. This chain's CDR3 is CASSFGTSGLVNNEQFF. DNA for the CDR3: TGTGCCAGCAGCTTTGGGACTAGCGGGCTGGTAAACAATGAGCAGTTCTTC.

This chain links TRBV7-9 with TRBJ1-6, with D uncertain. V dropped 4 bases and J dropped 8 bases, with 9 bases sitting between them. CDR1 is SEHNR, CDR2 FQNEAQ, per germline (reference sequence). The CDR3 is made up of 13 amino acids. CDR3 in amino acids: CASSSRVDSPLHF. In nucleotides, the CDR3 is TGTGCCAGCAGCTCGCGGGTTGATTCACCCCTCCACTTT.

Only a few counts were recorded for this clone. The chain is built from TRBV2 and TRBJ2-7, with a weak D call TRBD2 (6 bases). The CDR3 runs to 14 residues. V was pared by 7 bases and J by 1 base, with 14 bases between. CDR1 is SNHLY and CDR2 is FYNNEI in the germline V gene. CDR3 sequence reads: CASTTDSGSYEQYF. The CDR3 DNA follows: TGTGCCAGCACAACCGACAGCGGGTCCTACGAGCAGTACTTC.

The chain uses TRBV7-9 and TRBJ2-7, with D possibly TRBD2 on 7 matching bases. The CDR3 consists of 14 residues. Germline CDR1 is SEHNR and CDR2 is FQNEAQ (reference sequence). Trimming removed 4 bases from V and 6 bases from J, with 16 bases in between. This chain's CDR3 is CASSSDSGIAEQYF. CDR3 nucleotides: TGTGCCAGCAGCTCGGACAGCGGGATCGCCGAGCAGTACTTC.